The 5 T cell receptor beta chains listed next were all sequenced from one sample in a study of tumor-infiltrating lymphocytes in primary liver carcinoma. For blood RNA, unsorted whole blood served as the source, and germline DNA was extracted too. TCR beta cDNA was reverse-transcribed from about 500 ng of total RNA. The reaction used a constant-region primer and ProtoScript II reverse transcriptase. Libraries of TCR beta came from three nested multiplex PCR rounds with slightly modified ARM-PCR. For around 9 cycles apiece, the opening two PCR rounds ran with TRBV1-TRBV30 forward primers and a C-beta reverse primer. Via MiXCR, TCRdb re-called the multiplex PCR reads, giving one row per CDR3 protein. The repertoire holds about 300,000 distinct CDR3 sequences, with approximately 65% as singletons. Sample: peripheral blood. These receptors all stem from a man aged 40-55 years with primary liver carcinoma and hepatitis B virus infection.

Worth noting for this clonotype: This may be a read error: a much more frequent sequence differs by one nucleotide. J is TRBJ2-2 and V is TRBV12-3 or TRBV12-4; TRBD1 agrees at 10 bases. This CDR3 is 15 amino acids long. As DNA, the CDR3 is TGTGTCAGCAGGGATCGACAGGGGGCCACCGGGGAGCTGTTTTTT. Its translation is CVSRDRQGATGELFF.

This clonotype was detected only a few times. J is TRBJ2-3 and V is TRBV2; a possible D gene is TRBD2 (5 bases). This CDR3 spans 14 amino acids. CDR1 and CDR2 (germline): SNHLY, FYNNEI. V was cut by 6 bases and J by 1 base, with 11 bases left in between. CDR3 DNA sequence: TGTGCCAGCAGCCCGGGGTTCGGCACAGATACGCAGTATTTT. It codes for CASSPGFGTDTQYF.

Remarks on this clonotype: A single base separates this from a much larger clone, so it may be a read error. The V gene is TRBV4-1, the J gene TRBJ1-6; D gene ambiguous. Germline values: CDR1 MGHRA, CDR2 YSYEKL. The V and J ends lost 2 bases and 5 bases respectively, with 13 bases between them. The CDR3 is made up of 16 amino acids. The CDR3 loop reads CASSQFSLVDNSPLHF. In DNA form, the CDR3 reads TGCGCCAGCAGCCAATTTTCCCTGGTGGATAATTCACCCCTCCACTTT.

This clonotype was observed at least ten times. The rearrangement links TRBV6-5 to TRBJ2-7; D possibly matches TRBD1 or TRBD2 (5 bases each). V was pared by 2 bases and J by 5 bases, with 10 bases between. CDR3 length equals 13 residues. Germline CDR1 is MNHEY and CDR2 is SVGAGI. The chain's CDR3 is CASSYLRGHEQYF. The CDR3 DNA is TGTGCCAGCAGTTACCTGAGGGGCCACGAGCAGTACTTC.

This clonotype was picked up one time. The junction shows a germline mismatch at one end, possibly a read error. This sequence joins TRBV5-4 and TRBJ1-5; tentative D call: TRBD1 (5 bases). This CDR3 has 13 amino acids. CDR1 is SGHNT, CDR2 YYREEE, per germline (reference sequence). DNA for the CDR3: TGTGCCAGCAGCTGGGGCAGGTGTCAGCCCCAGCGTTTT. Residues: CASSWGRCQPQRF.